This TCR beta chain was found in a study of vaccination and CD4 T cells after COVID-19. Sequencing of cultured CD4+ T cell DNA used the Oncomine TCR Beta short-read assay. From the PCR reads, TCRdb called clonotypes with MiXCR, one entry per CDR3 protein. This table has under 20,000 distinct CDR3 sequences, about 42% appearing once. This CDR3 has 12 amino acids. Trimming took off 9 bases at V and 0 bases at J, with 8 bases between the two ends. Germline loops: CDR1 LNHDA, CDR2 SQIVND (reference sequence). Comments on this clonotype: Its antigen remains unknown.

The treatment is: roughly ten-day PBMC culture with coronavirus spike peptide pools or control peptides (ViraFEST assay). Vaccinated healthy people had never been infected with SARS-CoV-2 before, which was shown by negative nucleocapsid antibodies before and after vaccination. Negative selection separated CD4+ T cells from roughly ten-day cultures. The V gene is TRBV19, the J gene TRBJ1-1; a possible D gene is TRBD1 (5 bases). This receptor was taken from a human donor who received a COVID-19 vaccine. Material: CD4+ T cells from blood, cultured in vitro, obtained before SARS-CoV-2 vaccination. In DNA, the CDR3 is TGTGCCAGCGGGGCTTTGAACACTGAAGCTTTCTTT. It translates to CASGALNTEAFF. The full variable domain, with the rest looked up from reference TRBV19 and TRBJ1-1, is DGGITQSPKYLFRKEGQNVTLSCEQNLNHDAMYWYRQDPGQGLRLIYYSQIVNDFQKGDIAEGYSVSREKKESFPLTVTSAQKNPTAFYLCASGALNTEAFFGQGTRLTVV.